Following are 9 T cell receptor beta chains from one sample sequenced in a study of early T cells in non-severe SARS-CoV-2 infection. TCRdb reprocessed the 5' RACE reads with MiXCR, giving one entry per CDR3 protein. The sample yields some 57,000 distinct CDR3 sequences, 8.5% to 10% seen once. Sequences were derived from whole blood, sampled at baseline. The origin of the receptors is an adult who was a healthcare worker with PCR-confirmed SARS-CoV-2 infection or an uninfected control (not recorded which).

Ten or more counts support this clonotype. This chain connects TRBV5-5 to TRBJ2-7, with 9 nucleotides matching TRBD1. The V and J ends lost 2 bases and 2 bases, in that order; junction bases with no gene match: 2. Germline loops: CDR1 SGHKS, CDR2 YYEKEE (reference sequence). The CDR3 contains 14 residues. CDR3 sequence: CASSFGQGTYEQYF. CDR3 DNA: TGTGCCAGCAGCTTCGGACAGGGGACCTACGAGCAGTACTTC.

A few counts support this clonotype. The chain is built from TRBV11-2 and TRBJ2-7; 7 positions agree with TRBD2. Per germline, CDR1 SGHAT and CDR2 FQNNGV. The CDR3 sequence is 14 residues long. The junction had 6 bases not matched to a gene; V was cut back by 4 bases and J by 3 bases. CDR3 DNA sequence: TGTGCCAGCAGCTCCGGGACTACCCACTACGAGCAGTACTTC. Amino acids: CASSSGTTHYEQYF.

The V call is TRBV3-1, the J call TRBJ1-2; no definite D call. From germline, CDR1 is LGHDT and CDR2 YNNKEL (reference sequence). There are 13 residues in the CDR3. The ends were cut back, 1 base at V and 4 bases at J, with 7 bases in the middle. The CDR3 sequence: CASSQGQPYGYTF. In DNA, the CDR3 is TGTGCCAGCAGCCAAGGGCAGCCCTATGGCTACACCTTC.

The rearrangement joins TRBV19 to TRBJ2-1, with 7 bases identical to TRBD2. CDR1 LNHDA and CDR2 SQIVND come from the germline V gene (reference sequence). This CDR3 is 16 amino acids long. Unmatched junction bases numbered 5, after V lost 3 bases and J lost 0 bases. This CDR3 is CASSMASGPSYNEQFF. CDR3 DNA: TGTGCCAGTAGTATGGCTAGCGGACCCTCCTACAATGAGCAGTTCTTC. Supplemented by reference TRBV19 and TRBJ2-1, the full variable domain reads DGGITQSPKYLFRKEGQNVTLSCEQNLNHDAMYWYRQDPGQGLRLIYYSQIVNDFQKGDIAEGYSVSREKKESFPLTVTSAQKNPTAFYLCASSMASGPSYNEQFFGPGTRLTVL.

The chain couples TRBV4-1 to TRBJ2-5, with TRBD2 matching over 7 bases. Germline loops: CDR1 MGHRA, CDR2 YSYEKL. With V trimmed by 3 bases and J by 2 bases, 9 bases remained unmatched. There are 16 residues in the CDR3. The CDR3: CASSQGSSGYQETQYF. In DNA, the CDR3 is TGCGCCAGCAGCCAGGGGAGTAGCGGGTATCAAGAGACCCAGTACTTC.

This clonotype was observed once. This may be a read error, as it is one base from a much larger clone. The chain uses TRBV12-3 or TRBV12-4 and TRBJ2-7; 11 positions agree with TRBD1. This CDR3 contains 14 residues. Germline trimming cut 6 bases from V and 4 bases from J; bases unmatched to any gene: 5. This CDR3 is CASSPWDRGYEQYF. The CDR3 DNA follows: TGTGCCAGCAGCCCCTGGGACAGGGGGTACGAGCAGTACTTC.

This clonotype was observed a handful of times. This may be a read error: a much more frequent sequence differs by one nucleotide. J is TRBJ1-2 and V is TRBV11-3; D unresolved. The germline V gene has CDR1 SGHNT and CDR2 YENEEA. This CDR3 has 12 residues. V was cut by 4 bases and J by 3 bases, with 6 bases left in between. This CDR3 is CASSSGDYGYTF. CDR3 nucleotide sequence: TGTGCCAGCAGCTCCGGGGACTATGGCTACACCTTC.

The sample holds many counts of this clonotype. The chain combines TRBV12-3 or TRBV12-4 with TRBJ1-1; D is possibly TRBD1 (5 bases). This CDR3 is built from 14 residues. Trimming took 6 bases from V and 2 from J, leaving 13 bases between them. CDR3 sequence: CASSEYGGNTEAFF. In DNA, the CDR3 is TGTGCCAGCAGCGAGTATGGGGGTAACACTGAAGCTTTCTTT.

This clonotype came up a few times. The rearrangement links TRBV12-3 or TRBV12-4 to TRBJ1-4, with unresolved D. The CDR3 contains 13 residues. Trimming stripped 2 bases from V and 6 bases from J, with 7 bases between. The DNA for the CDR3 is TGTGCCAGCAGTTTACTTGTGGATGAAAAACTGTTTTTT. As protein: CASSLLVDEKLFF.